The rows below give T cell receptor beta chains drawn from one sample of a study of read filtering for tumor transcriptome and immune sequencing. TCRdb fed the reads into MiXCR, producing one record per CDR3 protein. The sample includes 30,000 to 40,000 distinct CDR3 sequences, 10% to 15% of them seen just once. The specimen was a population of CD138-negative cells sorted from bone marrow. All receptors come from a donor at least 40 years old with multiple myeloma. The CDR3 runs from the conserved cysteine through the conserved F or W. A D gene is named only where the DNA matches it firmly. Clone size, where shown, is once, few, many, or a class for clones that have expanded.

d_call j_call clone_size v_call cdr3_nt cdr3_aa
. TRBJ1-5 . TRBV2 TGCGCCAGCAGTGAACAACGGGGAGGCAATCAGCCCCAGCATTTT CASSEQRGGNQPQHF
. TRBJ1-3 few TRBV28 TGTGCCAGCTGCGCCCCGGGAGGCGCGGGAAACACCATATATTTT CASCAPGGAGNTIYF
. TRBJ2-2 many TRBV7-3 TGTGCCAGCACACCCGGGCCCACCGGGGAGCTGTTTTTT CASTPGPTGELFF
. TRBJ1-1 many TRBV18 TGTGCCAGCTCACCCGGGGACACCAAGAACACTGAAGCTTTCTTT CASSPGDTKNTEAFF
. TRBJ2-1 many TRBV9 TGTGCCAGCAGCGTACTTGACTACAATGAGCAGTTCTTC CASSVLDYNEQFF
. TRBJ2-1 . TRBV28 TGTGCCAGCAGTTTGGCGAGCCCCAATGAGCAGTTCTTC CASSLASPNEQFF
TRBD2 TRBJ2-7 many TRBV5-6 TGTGCCAGCAGCTTCGGGGGGAACCTATTGGAGCAGTACTTC CASSFGGNLLEQYF
. TRBJ2-3 many TRBV28 TGTGCCAGCAGTCCTAGCACAGATACGCAGTATTTT CASSPSTDTQYF
TRBD1 TRBJ2-7 many TRBV18 TGTGCCAGCTCACAAAACCCGGGACAGGACTCCTACGAGCAGTACTTC CASSQNPGQDSYEQYF
. TRBJ2-7 medium-sized TRBV27 TGTGCCAGCAGTTTTACCGGAAATGGGGCCTACGAGCAGTACTTC CASSFTGNGAYEQYF
. TRBJ2-2 many TRBV6-5 TGTGCCAGCAGTTACTCGAGCGCCGGGGAGCTGTTTTTT CASSYSSAGELFF
. TRBJ2-4 many TRBV20-1 TGCAGTGCTAAGGGAATCCTAGCCAAAAACATTCAGTACTTC CSAKGILAKNIQYF
. TRBJ2-2 many TRBV4-1 TGCGCCAGCAGCCAAGAAAGGGGGTCCGGGGAGCTGTTTTTT CASSQERGSGELFF
. TRBJ2-7 many TRBV11-3 TGTGCCAGCAGCTTATTCGCGGGGGCGCTGGACTTC CASSLFAGALDF
. TRBJ2-7 few TRBV4-1 TGCGCCAGCAGCCTTCGCAGAGGCACCTACGAGCAGTACTTC CASSLRRGTYEQYF
. TRBJ1-1 many TRBV29-1 TGCAGCGTTGCGGGGAGCGGGGTAGAGGAGGTGAACACTGAAGCTTTCTTT CSVAGSGVEEVNTEAFF
. TRBJ1-3 . TRBV7-9 TGTGCCGGCGGGGCCTCCGTGGGAAACACCATATATTTT CAGGASVGNTIYF
. TRBJ2-2 . TRBV4-1 TGCGCCAGCAGCCAAGAGACAGATAACACCGGGGAGCTGTTTTTT CASSQETDNTGELFF
TRBD1 TRBJ1-5 many TRBV28 TGTGCCAGCAGTTTACGGCGAGGGGGCGAGGGACGGAATCAGCCCCAGCATTTT CASSLRRGGEGRNQPQHF
. TRBJ2-6 many TRBV5-1 TGCGCCAGCAGCGCGGAGCCTGGGGCCAACGTCCTGACTTTC CASSAEPGANVLTF
. TRBJ1-2 . TRBV20-1 TGCAGTGCTAGAGAACGGACTATGCGCTACACCTTC CSARERTMRYTF
. TRBJ1-1 many TRBV29-1 TGCAGCGTTGAAGATCCGATGGGGACTGAAGCTTTCTTT CSVEDPMGTEAFF
TRBD2 TRBJ2-3 many TRBV6-4 TGTGCCAGCAGGCCAGCGGGGGACTCAGATACGCAGTATTTT CASRPAGDSDTQYF
TRBD1 TRBJ1-5 . TRBV20-1 TGCAGTGCTAGTGGACAGGGGGCGCCCGGTCAGCCCCAGCATTTT CSASGQGAPGQPQHF
TRBD1 TRBJ2-1 many TRBV15 TGTGCCACCAGCAGGCGGGACAGGGAGGTGTTCTTC CATSRRDREVFF
. TRBJ2-2 many TRBV11-3 TGTGCCAGCAGCGCTTATACCGCTAGAAACACCGGGGAGCTGTTTTTT CASSAYTARNTGELFF
. TRBJ2-3 many TRBV9 TGTGCCAGCAGCGTAGTTGGACATCTCACAGATACGCAGTATTTT CASSVVGHLTDTQYF
. TRBJ2-3 many TRBV29-1 TGCAGCGGGAGGGATACTAGCACAGATACGCAGTATTTT CSGRDTSTDTQYF
TRBD2 TRBJ2-3 many TRBV7-2 TGTGCCAGCAGCCCCCGGGTAGCGGGGGGAACAGATACGCAGTATTTT CASSPRVAGGTDTQYF
. TRBJ1-2 many TRBV12-2 TGTGCAAGTCGCCCCTCCGACAGGGGGGCCAACTATGGCTACACCTTC CASRPSDRGANYGYTF
. TRBJ2-7 many TRBV29-1 TGCAGCGTTGAAGGGCTGGGCGGGGACGAGCAGTACTTC CSVEGLGGDEQYF
. TRBJ2-2 few TRBV3-1 TGTGCCAGCAGCCAAGAAGGGTTGGCCGGGGAGCTGTTTTTT CASSQEGLAGELFF
. TRBJ2-7 medium-sized TRBV5-4 TGTGCCAGCAGCCGACGAGGTGCCTACGAGCAGTACTTC CASSRRGAYEQYF
. TRBJ1-1 many TRBV3-1 TGTGCCAGCAGCCAAGAACTACTCGGGGACCTACTACGGACTGAAGCTTTCTTT CASSQELLGDLLRTEAFF
. TRBJ2-1 many TRBV27 TGTGCCAGCAGTTTAAAGTCCTCCCGTCTCTCCTACAATGAGCAGTTCTTC CASSLKSSRLSYNEQFF
TRBD1 TRBJ1-5 . TRBV6-1 TGTGCCACCGGACAGGGAGATAATCAGCCCCAGCATTTT CATGQGDNQPQHF
TRBD1 TRBJ2-7 many TRBV5-1 TGCGCCAGCAGCGTGGGGACAGGGTGGACCTACGAGCAGTACTTC CASSVGTGWTYEQYF
. TRBJ2-3 many TRBV29-1 TGCAGCGTTGAGAAGGTGGGCTTTGGCACAGATACGCAGTATTTT CSVEKVGFGTDTQYF
. TRBJ2-2 many TRBV7-3 TGTGCCAGCAGCTTAAACAGGGTCCTGAACACCGGGGAGCTGTTTTTT CASSLNRVLNTGELFF
. TRBJ1-6 many TRBV27 TGTGCCAGCAGTTTAGAGTGGGCAGGTCTGTCCTATAATTCACCCCTCCACTTT CASSLEWAGLSYNSPLHF
. TRBJ2-3 many TRBV28 TGTGCCAGCACCGGGGCCTCTAGCACAGATACGCAGTATTTT CASTGASSTDTQYF
TRBD2 TRBJ2-2 many TRBV20-1 TGCAGTGCTAGCACCTTTGAGCGGGGGGTAATCGGGGAGCTGTTTTTT CSASTFERGVIGELFF
. TRBJ2-2 many TRBV2 TGTGCCAGCAGCCCACAGGGAAACACCGGGGAGCTGTTTTTT CASSPQGNTGELFF
TRBD1 TRBJ2-7 many TRBV15 TGTGCCACCAGCAGGGATACAGGGGGCTCCTACGAGCAGTACTTC CATSRDTGGSYEQYF
. TRBJ1-5 many TRBV28 TGTGCCATCAGACAGACCAATCAGCCCCAGCATTTT CAIRQTNQPQHF
. TRBJ1-5 many TRBV12-3/TRBV12-4 TGTGCCAGCAGTTTAGTCAGAGGGAGTGGCAATCAGCCCCAGCATTTT CASSLVRGSGNQPQHF
TRBD1 TRBJ2-6 many TRBV19 TGTGCCAGTAGCGCAACAGGGGGCACTGGGGCCAACGTCCTGACTTTC CASSATGGTGANVLTF
TRBD1 TRBJ1-1 many TRBV15 TGTGCCACCAGCATATCACAGGGGGCGGAGGGAGTTACTGAAGCTTTCTTT CATSISQGAEGVTEAFF
. TRBJ2-5 many TRBV20-1 TGCAGTGCTAGTTGGGAGACCCAGTACTTC CSASWETQYF
. TRBJ1-1 . TRBV29-1 TGCAGCGCCCGATTGAGGGTGGAAACTGAAGCTTTCTTT CSARLRVETEAFF
. TRBJ1-5 many TRBV7-9 TGTGCCAGCAGCCACGCGGGAAGCAATCAGCCCCAGCATTTT CASSHAGSNQPQHF